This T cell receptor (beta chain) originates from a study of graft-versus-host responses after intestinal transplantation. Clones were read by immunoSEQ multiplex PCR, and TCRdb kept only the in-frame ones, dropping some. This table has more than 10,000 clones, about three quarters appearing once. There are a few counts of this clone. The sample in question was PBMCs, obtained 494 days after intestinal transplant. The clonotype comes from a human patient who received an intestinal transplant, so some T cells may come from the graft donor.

The chain's CDR3 is CASSVDSSSYNEQFF. The CDR3 bases are TGTGCCAGCAGCGTAGACAGTTCTTCCTACAATGAGCAGTTCTTC. The chain employs TRBV9 and TRBJ2-1, with no clear D. Trimming took 0 bases from V and 1 from J, leaving 8 bases between them. The CDR3 covers 15 residues. Germline CDR1 and CDR2: SGDLS and YYNGEE.